Here is one T cell receptor beta chain with its context. This entry is derived from a study of beta chain features in type 1 diabetes. cDNA synthesis used the whole RNA isolate, giving expressed TCRB sequences. Some clones are missing from TCRdb's copy, which holds only in-frame ones; the method was immunoSEQ multiplex PCR. The table lists 200,000 to 300,000 clones, roughly 14% of them singletons. V lost 5 bases, J lost 6 bases, and 10 bases stayed unmatched. CDR1 and CDR2 (germline): SGHTA, FQGNSA. The CDR3 sequence is 15 residues long. The chain has TRBV7-2 and TRBJ2-4; 7 bases agree with TRBD1. Material: naive CD4+ T cells from blood. The TCR sequence derives from a woman in her thirties or forties in good health. CDR3 in DNA: TGTGCCAGCAGCACCCGACGGGACAGATCAAACATTCAGTACTTC. Amino acids: CASSTRRDRSNIQYF.